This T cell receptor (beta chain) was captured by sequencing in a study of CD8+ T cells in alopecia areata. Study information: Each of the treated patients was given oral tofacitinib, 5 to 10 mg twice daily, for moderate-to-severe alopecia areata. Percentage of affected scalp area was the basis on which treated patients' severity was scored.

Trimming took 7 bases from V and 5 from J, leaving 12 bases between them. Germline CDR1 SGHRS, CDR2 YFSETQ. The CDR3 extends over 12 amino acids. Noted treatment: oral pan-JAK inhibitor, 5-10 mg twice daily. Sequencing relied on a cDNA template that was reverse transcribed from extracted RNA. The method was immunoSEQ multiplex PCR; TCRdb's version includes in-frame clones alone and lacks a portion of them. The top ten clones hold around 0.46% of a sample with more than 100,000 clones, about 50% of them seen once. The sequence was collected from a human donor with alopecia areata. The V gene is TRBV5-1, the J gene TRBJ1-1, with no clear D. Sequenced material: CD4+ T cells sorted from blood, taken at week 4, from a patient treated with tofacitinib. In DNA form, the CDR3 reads TGCGCCAGCCAGAACGACCGGACTGAAGCTTTCTTT. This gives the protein CASQNDRTEAFF.